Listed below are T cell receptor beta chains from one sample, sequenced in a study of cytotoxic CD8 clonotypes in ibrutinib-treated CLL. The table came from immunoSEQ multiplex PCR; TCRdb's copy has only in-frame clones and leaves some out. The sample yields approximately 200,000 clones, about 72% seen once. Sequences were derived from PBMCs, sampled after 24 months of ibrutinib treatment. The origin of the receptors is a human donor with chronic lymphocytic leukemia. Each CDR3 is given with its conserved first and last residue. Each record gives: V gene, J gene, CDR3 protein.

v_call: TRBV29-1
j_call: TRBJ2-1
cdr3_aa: CSVARVNEQFF

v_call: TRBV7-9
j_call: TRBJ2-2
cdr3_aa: CASTKIWTGKNTGELFF

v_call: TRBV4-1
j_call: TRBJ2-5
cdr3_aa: CASSPRQGRRETQYF

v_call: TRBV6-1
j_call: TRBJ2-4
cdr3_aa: CASRSSGAKNIQYF

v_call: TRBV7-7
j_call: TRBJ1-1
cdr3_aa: CASSLDQGTEAFF

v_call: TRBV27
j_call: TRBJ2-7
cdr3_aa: CASSLHNAGLAGGGEQYF

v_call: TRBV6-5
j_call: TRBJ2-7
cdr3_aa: CASMTASSYEQYF

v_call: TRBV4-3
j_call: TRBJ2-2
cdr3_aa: CASSQGFFVGTANTGELFF

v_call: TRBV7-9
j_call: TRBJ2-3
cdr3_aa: CASSRGLAGGSFADTQYF

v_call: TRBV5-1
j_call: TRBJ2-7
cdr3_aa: CASSLEVTGTVEQYF

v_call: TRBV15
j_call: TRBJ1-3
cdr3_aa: CATSSGASSGNTIYF

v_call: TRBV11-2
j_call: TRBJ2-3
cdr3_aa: CASSLFGAPNTDTQYF

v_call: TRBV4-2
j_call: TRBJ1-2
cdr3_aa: CASSQDIGGGFYGYTF

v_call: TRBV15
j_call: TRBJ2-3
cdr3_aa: CATSWTSGTTDTQYF

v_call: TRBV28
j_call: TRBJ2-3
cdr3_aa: CASGYLTDTQYF

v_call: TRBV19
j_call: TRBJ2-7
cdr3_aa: CASSAGTPSYEQYF

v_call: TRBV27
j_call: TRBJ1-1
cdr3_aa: CASSLGQGGNTEAFF

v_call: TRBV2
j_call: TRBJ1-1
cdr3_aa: CVSSGAYRGSAFF

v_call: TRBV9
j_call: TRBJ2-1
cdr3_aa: CASSVRGLYNEQFF

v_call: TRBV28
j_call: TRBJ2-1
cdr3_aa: CASSLFNEQFF

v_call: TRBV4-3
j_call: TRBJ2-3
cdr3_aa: CASSQDAGTARGNTQYF

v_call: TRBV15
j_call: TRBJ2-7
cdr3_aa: CATGQGLFEQYF

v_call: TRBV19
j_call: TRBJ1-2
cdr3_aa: CATRQDNNYGYTF

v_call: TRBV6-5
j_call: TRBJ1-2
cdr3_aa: CASSGGGFGYTF

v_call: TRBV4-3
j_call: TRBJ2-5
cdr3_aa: CASSQGLAGPLQETQYF

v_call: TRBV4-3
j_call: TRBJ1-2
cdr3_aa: CASSQGRDFWGYTF

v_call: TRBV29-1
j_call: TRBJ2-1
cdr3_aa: CSVASGRFAYNEQFF

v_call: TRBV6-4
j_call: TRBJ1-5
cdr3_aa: CASSEGVFQPQHF